This T cell receptor (beta chain) was profiled in a study of OX40 agonist ivuxolimab in advanced cancers. Study-level information: Ivuxolimab, which is an agonistic anti-OX40 (CD134) antibody, was administered to the patients.

The method was immunoSEQ multiplex PCR; TCRdb's version includes in-frame clones alone and lacks a portion of them. This sample yields about 82,000 clones, of which 80% to 90% are seen a single time; approximately 0.76% belongs to the top ten. Drawing of blood for sampling happened at baseline, at cycle 4 day 1, and at cycle 7 day 1. CDR3 size: 16 residues. V lost 5 bases to trimming and J lost 5 bases; unmatched junction nucleotides: 14. The germline CDR1 and CDR2 sequences are MDHEN and SYDVKM. Here the sequenced sample was CD4+ or CD8+ T cells sorted from blood, taken in a trial of the OX40 agonist ivuxolimab. This sequence joins TRBV28 and TRBJ1-1; 7 positions match TRBD1. This TCR was recovered from an adult with an advanced solid tumor such as melanoma, head and neck, liver or kidney cancer. The CDR3 sequence: CASSLPRPGGRTEAFF. As DNA, the CDR3 is TGTGCCAGCAGTCTACCCCGGCCAGGGGGGAGAACTGAAGCTTTCTTT.